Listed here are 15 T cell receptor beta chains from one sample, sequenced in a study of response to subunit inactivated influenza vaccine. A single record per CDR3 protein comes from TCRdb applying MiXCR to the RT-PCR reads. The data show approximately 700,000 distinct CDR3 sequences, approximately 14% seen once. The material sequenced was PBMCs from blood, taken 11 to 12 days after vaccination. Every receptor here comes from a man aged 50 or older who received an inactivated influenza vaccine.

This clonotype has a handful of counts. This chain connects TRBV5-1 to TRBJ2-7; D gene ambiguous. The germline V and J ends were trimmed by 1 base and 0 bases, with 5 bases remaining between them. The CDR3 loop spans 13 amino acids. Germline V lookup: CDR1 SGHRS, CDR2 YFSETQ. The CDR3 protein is CASSLSLSYEQYF. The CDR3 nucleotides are TGCGCCAGCAGCTTGTCCCTCTCCTACGAGCAGTACTTC.

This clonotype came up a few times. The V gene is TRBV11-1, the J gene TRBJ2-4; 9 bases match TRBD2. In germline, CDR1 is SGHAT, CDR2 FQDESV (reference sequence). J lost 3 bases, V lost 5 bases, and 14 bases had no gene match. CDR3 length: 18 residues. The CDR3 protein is CASSPPGLAGRGKNIQYF. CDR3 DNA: TGTGCCAGCAGCCCCCCGGGGCTAGCGGGAAGAGGCAAAAACATTCAGTACTTC.

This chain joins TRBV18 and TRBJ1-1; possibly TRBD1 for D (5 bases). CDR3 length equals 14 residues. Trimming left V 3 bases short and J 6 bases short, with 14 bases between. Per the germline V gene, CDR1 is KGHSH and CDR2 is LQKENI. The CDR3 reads CASSPVLGVAEAFF. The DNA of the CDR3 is TGTGCCAGCTCACCGGTTTTGGGGGTTGCTGAAGCTTTCTTT.

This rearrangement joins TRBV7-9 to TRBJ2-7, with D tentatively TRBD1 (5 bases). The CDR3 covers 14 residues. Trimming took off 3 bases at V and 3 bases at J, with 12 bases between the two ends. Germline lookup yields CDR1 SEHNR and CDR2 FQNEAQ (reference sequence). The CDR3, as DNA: TGTGCCAGCAGCTTTCGGACAAATATCTACGAGCAGTACTTC. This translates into CASSFRTNIYEQYF.

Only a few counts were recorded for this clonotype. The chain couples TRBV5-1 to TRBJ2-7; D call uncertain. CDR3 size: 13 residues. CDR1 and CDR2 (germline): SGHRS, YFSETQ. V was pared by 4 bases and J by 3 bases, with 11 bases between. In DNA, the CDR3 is TGCGCCAGCAGCACGGCCGATTACTACGAGCAGTACTTC. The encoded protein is CASSTADYYEQYF.

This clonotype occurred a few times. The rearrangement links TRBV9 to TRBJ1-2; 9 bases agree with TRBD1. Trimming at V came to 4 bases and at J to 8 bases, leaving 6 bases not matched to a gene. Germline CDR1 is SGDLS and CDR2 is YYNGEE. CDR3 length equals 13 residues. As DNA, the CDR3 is TGTGCCAGCAGCCCGGGGACAGGGATAGGCTACACCTTC. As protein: CASSPGTGIGYTF. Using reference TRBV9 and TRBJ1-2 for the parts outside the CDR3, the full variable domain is DSGVTQTPKHLITATGQRVTLRCSPRSGDLSVYWYQQSLDQGLQFLIQYYNGEERAKGNILERFSAQQFPDLHSELNLSSLELGDSALYFCASSPGTGIGYTFGSGTRLTVV.

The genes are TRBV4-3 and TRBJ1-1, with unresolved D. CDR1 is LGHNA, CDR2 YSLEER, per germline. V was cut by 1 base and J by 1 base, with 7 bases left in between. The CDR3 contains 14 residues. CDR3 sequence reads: CASSQVNRNTEAFF. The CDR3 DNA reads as TGCGCCAGCAGCCAAGTAAATCGGAACACTGAAGCTTTCTTT.

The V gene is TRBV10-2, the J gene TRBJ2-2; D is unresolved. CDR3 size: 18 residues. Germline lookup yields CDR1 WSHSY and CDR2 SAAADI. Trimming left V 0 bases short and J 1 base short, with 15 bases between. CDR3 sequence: CASSESPFTMENTGELFF. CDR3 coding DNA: TGCGCCAGCAGTGAGTCCCCGTTCACAATGGAGAACACCGGGGAGCTGTTTTTT.

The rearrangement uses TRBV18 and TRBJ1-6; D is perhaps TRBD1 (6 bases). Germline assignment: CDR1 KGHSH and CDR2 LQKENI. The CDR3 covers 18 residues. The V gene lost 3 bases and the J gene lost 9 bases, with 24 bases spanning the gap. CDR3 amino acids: CASSPLGQQGLTSSPLHF. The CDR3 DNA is TGTGCCAGCTCACCCCTTGGCCAACAGGGCCTAACTAGTTCACCCCTCCACTTT.

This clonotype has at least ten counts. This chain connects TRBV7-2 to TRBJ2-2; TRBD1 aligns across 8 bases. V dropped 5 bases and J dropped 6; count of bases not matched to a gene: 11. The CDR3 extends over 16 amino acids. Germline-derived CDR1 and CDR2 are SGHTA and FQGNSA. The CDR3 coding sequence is TGTGCCAGCAGCGTGAGACAGGGGTATCGTTCCGGGGAGCTGTTTTTT. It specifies CASSVRQGYRSGELFF.

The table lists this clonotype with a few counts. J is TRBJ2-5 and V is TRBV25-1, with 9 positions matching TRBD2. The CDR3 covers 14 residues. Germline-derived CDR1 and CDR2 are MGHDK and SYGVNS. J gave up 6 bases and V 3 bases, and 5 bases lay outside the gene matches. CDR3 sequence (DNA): TGTGCCAGCAGTGAGAGCGGGAGGTGGAAGACCCAGTACTTC. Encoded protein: CASSESGRWKTQYF.

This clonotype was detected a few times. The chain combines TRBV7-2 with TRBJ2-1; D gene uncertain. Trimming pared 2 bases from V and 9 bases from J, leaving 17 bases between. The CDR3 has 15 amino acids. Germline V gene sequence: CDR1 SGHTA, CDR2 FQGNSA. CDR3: CASSLRGPDGSEQFF. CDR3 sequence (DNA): TGTGCCAGCAGCTTAAGAGGACCCGACGGAAGTGAGCAGTTCTTC. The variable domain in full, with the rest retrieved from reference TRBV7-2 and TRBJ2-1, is GAGVSQSPSNKVTEKGKDVELRCDPISGHTALYWYRQSLGQGLEFLIYFQGNSAPDKSGLPSDRFSAERTGGSVSTLTIQRTQQEDSAVYLCASSLRGPDGSEQFFGPGTRLTVL.

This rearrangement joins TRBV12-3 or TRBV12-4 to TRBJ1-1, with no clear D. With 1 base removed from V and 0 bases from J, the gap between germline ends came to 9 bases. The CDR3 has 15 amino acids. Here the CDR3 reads CASSLGGVMNTEAFF. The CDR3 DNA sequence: TGTGCCAGCAGTTTAGGGGGAGTCATGAACACTGAAGCTTTCTTT.

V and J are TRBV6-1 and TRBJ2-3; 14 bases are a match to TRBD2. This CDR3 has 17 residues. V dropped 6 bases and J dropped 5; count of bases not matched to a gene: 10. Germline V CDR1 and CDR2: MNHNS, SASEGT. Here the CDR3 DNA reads TGTGCCAGCAGACTGGGACTAGCGGGAGAGGGACGAGATACGCAGTATTTT. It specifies CASRLGLAGEGRDTQYF.

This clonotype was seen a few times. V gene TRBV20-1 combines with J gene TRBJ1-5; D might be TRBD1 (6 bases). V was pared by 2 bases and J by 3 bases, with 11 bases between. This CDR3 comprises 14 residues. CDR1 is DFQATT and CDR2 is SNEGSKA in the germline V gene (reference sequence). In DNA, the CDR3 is TGCAGTGCTAGACCCGGACAGCTCAATCAGCCCCAGCATTTT. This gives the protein CSARPGQLNQPQHF.